A selection of T cell receptor beta chains follows, all from one sample in a study of shared clonotypes between healthy human individuals. Assay: immunoSEQ multiplex PCR; the TCRdb copy retains only in-frame clones and omits some. The data show about 2.4 million clones, roughly 92% seen once. Sequenced: naive CD4+ T cells sorted from blood. All receptors derive from a young man in good health. The CDR3 runs from the conserved cysteine through the conserved F or W.

V gene,J gene,CDR3 protein
TRBV7-3,TRBJ2-5,CASSLPSGETQYF
TRBV5-1,TRBJ1-1,CASSLGTGYTEAFF
TRBV5-1,TRBJ1-6,CASSLSGTSHSPLHF
TRBV28,TRBJ2-4,CASIGDPTNIQYF
TRBV6-6,TRBJ2-1,CASSYPTSNEQFF
TRBV4-3,TRBJ2-2,CASSQEMSTGELFF
TRBV7-2,TRBJ1-1,CASSPTRGTEAFF
TRBV10-3,TRBJ2-2,CAISTTGTTGRTGELFF
TRBV5-4,TRBJ1-5,CASSLGPDQPQHF
TRBV2,TRBJ1-5,CASSERGLYQPQHF
TRBV15,TRBJ2-7,CATSRGWESSDEQYF
TRBV20-1,TRBJ2-7,CSATDREEQYF
TRBV18,TRBJ2-3,CASARTSGGPSSTDTQYF
TRBV5-1,TRBJ2-7,CASSLTSGYEQYF
TRBV7-8,TRBJ2-7,CASSLAAGGDRYEQYF
TRBV25-1,TRBJ1-5,CASSEPDGQGEQPQHF
TRBV5-1,TRBJ2-2,CASSFAGVDTGELFF
TRBV5-4,TRBJ2-7,CASSRPTGYEQYF
TRBV7-2,TRBJ1-4,CASSSGRTSNEKLFF
TRBV10-3,TRBJ1-2,CALSGHDNYGYTF
TRBV5-1,TRBJ1-2,CASSLGTADYGYTF
TRBV2,TRBJ2-1,CASSILAGANEQFF
TRBV5-1,TRBJ2-2,CASSDQDGGELFF
TRBV6-5,TRBJ2-5,CASRTGPKSHF
TRBV15,TRBJ1-1,CATSRDVTLGDTEAFF
TRBV5-1,TRBJ2-3,CASSFETGRGTDTQYF
TRBV25-1,TRBJ1-2,CASSDSQNYGYTF
TRBV28,TRBJ2-2,CASSYAGTSGTGELFF
TRBV20-1,TRBJ2-1,CSARPYNEQFF
TRBV15,TRBJ2-1,CATSRDLRRLGTYNEQFF
TRBV19,TRBJ2-3,CASRKSDRPWDTQYF
TRBV27,TRBJ1-4,CASGPQPVDEKLFF
TRBV5-6,TRBJ2-5,CASSFADGTSGFKETQYF